The following is a TCR beta chain sequence with its context. Its antigen is not known. Trimming took 3 bases from V and 3 from J, leaving 14 bases between them. The CDR3 runs to 15 residues. Looked up from germline, CDR1 is LGHNA and CDR2 is YNFKEQ. Primers for the PCR totalled 60 Vbeta and 13 Jbeta. Libraries were prepared by immunoSEQ multiplex PCR; TCRdb keeps only in-frame clonotypes and omits some of them. Among about 83,000 clones listed, 65% to 75% were seen once. The sample is drawn from a study of cytomegalovirus exposure and HLA in healthy donors. Study-wide results and limits: Being productive about 87% or about 30% of the time was typical of most TCR beta V segments in an earlier analysis.

V and J are TRBV4-2 and TRBJ2-5; possible D gene TRBD2, 6 bases. The sequence was obtained from a man between 60 and 75 years old in good health and CMV-seronegative. The sequenced sample was PBMCs. CDR3 sequence: CASSQDEAGKETQYF. CDR3 bases: TGTGCCAGCAGCCAGGATGAGGCGGGGAAAGAGACCCAGTACTTC.